These 21 T cell receptor beta chains originate from one sample sequenced in a study of T cells after posttransplantation cyclophosphamide. Generated by immunoSEQ multiplex PCR, the TCRdb table keeps only in-frame clones and is missing some. The table lists 5,400 or so clones, 70% to 85% of them singletons. A marrow graft followed busulfan-fludarabine conditioning, with cyclophosphamide on days +3 and +4. The sequenced sample was CD4+ T cells sorted from blood, obtained around 350 days after allogeneic stem cell transplant with posttransplant cyclophosphamide. These TCRs come from a male patient aged 50 to 59 who received an allogeneic stem cell transplant from a related donor and was CMV-positive. Among the T cells, some may be from the graft donor.

V gene TRBV7-8 combines with J gene TRBJ1-2; 9 positions match TRBD1. After removal of 5 bases from V and 0 bases from J, the junction contained 7 bases not matched to a gene. In germline, CDR1 is SGHVS, CDR2 FQNEAQ. This CDR3 is 16 amino acids long. CDR3 DNA: TGTGCCAGCAGCACGCGGGACAGGGCTTCTAACTATGGCTACACCTTC. As protein: CASSTRDRASNYGYTF.

The rearrangement joins TRBV2 to TRBJ2-7; D possibly corresponds to TRBD2 (5 bases). The end of the DNA aligns better with TRBJ2-5, so the J call may be wrong. Germline-derived CDR1 and CDR2 are SNHLY and FYNNEI. The CDR3 spans 10 residues. CDR3 bases: TGTGCCAGCAGAAGCGGGACCCAGTACTTC. Its translation: CASRSGTQYF.

J is TRBJ2-6 and V is TRBV7-8; TRBD2 agrees at 14 bases. Germline assignment: CDR1 SGHVS and CDR2 FQNEAQ. This CDR3 region has 22 residues. V gave up 1 base and J gave up 0 bases; unmatched junction bases: 11. The CDR3 DNA reads as TGTGCCAGCAGCTTAGTATTGGGACTAGCGGGGGCCTTTAGCTCTGGGGCCAACGTCCTGACTTTC. Protein: CASSLVLGLAGAFSSGANVLTF.

The chain couples TRBV10-3 to TRBJ1-2; no firm D call. V dropped 3 bases and J dropped 8 bases, with 13 bases sitting between them. The CDR3 covers 13 residues. Looked up from germline, CDR1 is ENHRY and CDR2 is SYGVKD. As DNA, the CDR3 is TGTGCCATCAGTGATTTTAACACAAGAGGCTACACCTTC. Translated: CAISDFNTRGYTF.

V and J are TRBV21-1 and TRBJ1-1; the D call of TRBD1 is as the table states it, not checked on the DNA. TRBV21-1 is a pseudogene locus. This CDR3 is built from 15 residues. The CDR3 loop is CASLTGQGAYTEAFF. The CDR3 region has the DNA TGTGCCAGCCTCACGGGGCAGGGGGCATACACTGAAGCTTTCTTT.

V usage is TRBV7-2 and J usage is TRBJ2-3; TRBD2 aligns across 9 bases. The junction had 11 bases not matched to a gene; V was cut back by 4 bases and J by 3 bases. Germline V CDR1 and CDR2: SGHTA, FQGNSA. The CDR3 consists of 17 residues. CDR3 sequence: CASSSGAGGARTDTQYF. DNA for the CDR3: TGTGCCAGCAGCTCAGGGGCGGGGGGGGCCAGAACAGATACGCAGTATTTT.

The V and J genes are TRBV5-6 and TRBJ2-1; tentative D call: TRBD2 (7 bases). The germline V gene encodes CDR1 SGHDT and CDR2 YYEEEE. The CDR3 is 12 residues long. V was pared by 10 bases and J by 10 bases, with 18 bases between. CDR3 protein: CAGGVSGGEQFF. The CDR3 coding sequence is TGTGCCGGAGGAGTGTCGGGGGGCGAGCAGTTCTTC.

In the case of this clone: Other DNA sequences in this sample translate to the same CDR3. The CDR3 reads CASSYSKRGSNYGYTF. CDR3 DNA: TGTGCCAGCAGTTACTCGAAACGCGGATCTAACTATGGCTACACCTTC. This sequence joins TRBV6-5 and TRBJ1-2; D gene ambiguous. The CDR3 totals 16 residues. Germline CDR1 reads MNHEY; CDR2 reads SVGAGI. The V gene lost 0 bases and the J gene lost 0 bases, with 11 bases spanning the gap.

This chain links TRBV5-1 with TRBJ2-2, with no clear D. CDR3 length: 15 amino acids. Trimming stripped 1 base from V and 1 base from J, with 8 bases between. Germline values: CDR1 SGHRS, CDR2 YFSETQ. Here the CDR3 reads CASSLYGQNTGELFF. The CDR3 nucleotides are TGCGCCAGCAGCTTGTATGGCCAGAACACCGGGGAGCTGTTTTTT.

J is TRBJ2-3 and V is TRBV5-4, with D perhaps TRBD1 (6 bases). The length of the CDR3 is 16 residues. V was clipped by 3 bases and J by 3 bases, with 17 bases between them. CDR1 is SGHNT, CDR2 YYREEE, per germline (reference sequence). CDR3: CASSYSGHRGTDTQYF. In DNA, the CDR3 is TGTGCCAGCAGCTATTCCGGGCATAGGGGGACAGATACGCAGTATTTT. The whole variable domain, remainder taken from reference TRBV5-4 and TRBJ2-3, is ETGVTQSPTHLIKTRGQQVTLRCSSQSGHNTVSWYQQALGQGPQFIFQYYREEENGRGNFPPRFSGLQFPNYSSELNVNALELDDSALYLCASSYSGHRGTDTQYFGPGTRLTVL.

The chain employs TRBV5-8 and TRBJ2-5; 8 nucleotides align to TRBD1. Losses at the gene ends were 2 bases for V and 3 bases for J; bases not matched to a gene: 6. This CDR3 has 15 amino acids. The V gene's germline CDR1 is SGHTS and CDR2 YDEGEE. The CDR3: CASSFDRGAKETQYF. The CDR3 DNA reads TGTGCCAGCAGCTTCGACAGGGGTGCTAAAGAGACCCAGTACTTC.

The chain is built from TRBV7-2 and TRBJ2-5, with 11 bases identical to TRBD2. Gene TRBJ2-7 matches the end of the DNA better, so the J call may be wrong. Germline V lookup: CDR1 SGHTA, CDR2 FQGNSA. The CDR3 runs to 16 residues. CDR3 sequence reads: CASSSGLAVLSYEQYF. The CDR3 DNA follows: TGTGCCAGCAGCTCGGGACTAGCGGTCCTCTCCTACGAGCAGTACTTC.

The gene calls are TRBV10-1 and TRBJ1-1; no definite D call. V dropped 8 bases and J dropped 1 base, with 17 bases sitting between them. The length of the CDR3 is 15 residues. Germline V gives CDR1 WNHNN, CDR2 SYGVQD (reference sequence). As DNA, the CDR3 is TGCGCCAGCGGGAGCAGCGGTATGGGGAACACTGAAGCTTTCTTT. Translation: CASGSSGMGNTEAFF.

The rearrangement uses TRBV18 and TRBJ2-7; a weak D match, TRBD1 (6 bases). In germline, CDR1 is KGHSH, CDR2 LQKENI. The CDR3 spans 15 residues. V was trimmed by 3 bases and J by 2 bases, leaving 14 bases between them. The CDR3 loop reads CASSPLAGAAYEQYF. The CDR3 DNA sequence: TGTGCCAGCTCACCCCTCGCAGGGGCCGCCTACGAGCAGTACTTC.

CDR3 region: CASSSPVTSRETQYF. The CDR3 DNA reads as TGTGCCAGCAGCTCCCCGGTGACTAGCCGGGAGACCCAGTACTTC. The chain has TRBV5-4 and TRBJ2-5; 7 bases align to TRBD2. The J segment lost 5 bases and the V segment lost 3 bases, leaving 10 bases of the junction unmatched. Germline V gene data show CDR1 as SGHNT and CDR2 as YYREEE (reference sequence). The CDR3 loop spans 15 amino acids.

The J gene is TRBJ2-5, the V gene TRBV7-3; 7 bases map to TRBD2. The CDR3 is made up of 15 amino acids. Germline V lookup: CDR1 SGHTA, CDR2 FQGTGA. After removal of 6 bases from V and 2 bases from J, the junction contained 9 bases not matched to a gene. The CDR3 protein is CASSPGRRTQETQYF. Here the CDR3 DNA reads TGTGCCAGCAGTCCCGGGAGGAGGACTCAAGAGACCCAGTACTTC.

This clone was recorded once. The rearrangement links TRBV29-1 to TRBJ2-7, with 10 bases that match TRBD1. The CDR3 extends over 17 amino acids. Germline CDR1 reads SQVTM; CDR2 reads ANQGSEA. The junction had 10 bases not matched to a gene; V was cut back by 2 bases and J by 0 bases. Here the CDR3 DNA reads TGCAGCGTTGAAACTCAAGACAGGGGGCCCTTCTCCTACGAGCAGTACTTC. This encodes CSVETQDRGPFSYEQYF.

The chain links TRBV18 to TRBJ1-4; 10 bases align to TRBD1. The CDR3 has 15 amino acids. The trim removed 2 bases at V and 7 bases at J, leaving 4 bases unmatched. Germline assignment: CDR1 KGHSH and CDR2 LQKENI. The CDR3 here is CASSPRGQGSEKLFF. CDR3 sequence (DNA): TGTGCCAGCTCACCAAGGGGACAGGGGAGTGAAAAACTGTTTTTT.

The J gene is TRBJ1-2, the V gene TRBV5-1; 7 bases are shared with TRBD1. The trim removed 0 bases at V and 3 bases at J, leaving 2 bases unmatched. The CDR3 is 14 residues long. Germline V gene sequence: CDR1 SGHRS, CDR2 YFSETQ. The CDR3 sequence: CASSLGDRDYGYTF. The CDR3 region has the DNA TGCGCCAGCAGCTTGGGAGACAGGGACTATGGCTACACCTTC.

The rearrangement joins TRBV5-4 to TRBJ2-1, with a possible D match to TRBD1 (5 bases). This CDR3 spans 19 amino acids. The V end lost 0 bases, the J end lost 4 bases, and 23 bases lay between the germline ends. The germline CDR1 and CDR2 sequences are SGHNT and YYREEE (reference sequence). As DNA, the CDR3 is TGTGCCAGCAGCTTGGATTCGTCGGACACCTCAATTATTTACAATGAGCAGTTCTTC. Its protein is CASSLDSSDTSIIYNEQFF.

The rearrangement joins TRBV5-4 to TRBJ2-3; TRBD2 matches at 9 bases. The CDR3 totals 15 residues. CDR1 is SGHNT and CDR2 is YYREEE in the germline V gene (reference sequence). Trimming at V came to 3 bases and at J to 1 base, leaving 3 bases not matched to a gene. CDR3 protein: CASSSRLAGTDTQYF. In DNA form, the CDR3 reads TGTGCCAGCAGCTCGAGACTAGCGGGCACAGATACGCAGTATTTT.